Listed below are T cell receptor beta chains from one sample, sequenced in a study of cytomegalovirus exposure and HLA in healthy donors. TCRdb's table, derived via immunoSEQ multiplex PCR, lists solely in-frame clones and lacks some. The sample has 200,000 to 250,000 clones, 82% seen once; the top ten hold 0.58%. Sequencing input: PBMCs. The source is a woman between 40 and 55 years old in good health and CMV-seronegative. Each CDR3 is given with its conserved first and last residue. Fields, in order: V gene, clone size, D gene, J gene, CDR3 protein, CDR3 DNA. D genes are given only for firm matches. Clone size is not always given. Where it is, it says once, few, many or a class for expanded clones.

v_gene: TRBV5-4
abundance: -
d_gene: -
j_gene: TRBJ1-1
CDR3aa: CASSLRGIGEAFF
CDR3nt: TGTGCCAGCAGCTTGAGAGGGATTGGGGAAGCTTTCTTT

v_gene: TRBV19
abundance: -
d_gene: -
j_gene: TRBJ2-1
CDR3aa: CASSIELGLLNEQFF
CDR3nt: TGTGCCAGTAGTATAGAACTAGGACTCCTCAATGAGCAGTTCTTC

v_gene: TRBV2
abundance: -
d_gene: -
j_gene: TRBJ1-5
CDR3aa: CASGGASNSNQPQHF
CDR3nt: TGTGCCAGCGGGGGGGCCAGTAATAGCAATCAGCCCCAGCATTTT

v_gene: TRBV30
abundance: -
d_gene: TRBD1
j_gene: TRBJ1-2
CDR3aa: CAWSPRGLRGYTF
CDR3nt: TGTGCCTGGAGCCCCAGGGGGCTGAGGGGCTACACCTTC

v_gene: TRBV4-1
abundance: -
d_gene: TRBD2
j_gene: TRBJ2-5
CDR3aa: CASSQEGLAGKETQYF
CDR3nt: TGCGCCAGCAGCCAAGAAGGACTAGCGGGGAAAGAGACCCAGTACTTC

v_gene: TRBV19
abundance: -
d_gene: -
j_gene: TRBJ1-2
CDR3aa: CASSISQGGYTF
CDR3nt: TGTGCCAGTAGTATATCGCAGGGCGGCTACACCTTC

v_gene: TRBV27
abundance: -
d_gene: -
j_gene: TRBJ1-5
CDR3aa: CASSLGQNQPQHF
CDR3nt: TGTGCCAGCAGTTTAGGACAGAATCAGCCCCAGCATTTT

v_gene: TRBV19
abundance: -
d_gene: -
j_gene: TRBJ1-3
CDR3aa: CASSQSGNTIYF
CDR3nt: TGTGCCAGTAGCCAGTCTGGAAACACCATATATTTT

v_gene: TRBV7-2
abundance: -
d_gene: -
j_gene: TRBJ1-2
CDR3aa: CASSLVPGDGYTF
CDR3nt: TGTGCCAGCAGCTTAGTTCCAGGGGATGGCTACACCTTC

v_gene: TRBV2
abundance: few
d_gene: TRBD1
j_gene: TRBJ1-6
CDR3aa: CASSLTGYNSPLHF
CDR3nt: TGTGCCAGCAGTTTGACAGGGTATAATTCACCCCTCCACTTT

v_gene: TRBV6-1
abundance: few
d_gene: -
j_gene: TRBJ1-5
CDR3aa: CASSEIGRGGQPQHF
CDR3nt: TGTGCCAGCAGTGAAATAGGCAGGGGTGGTCAGCCCCAGCATTTT

v_gene: TRBV9
abundance: -
d_gene: TRBD1
j_gene: TRBJ1-2
CDR3aa: CASSSEGAGYGYTF
CDR3nt: TGTGCCAGCAGCTCCGAGGGGGCTGGGTATGGCTACACCTTC

v_gene: TRBV13
abundance: -
d_gene: -
j_gene: TRBJ2-7
CDR3aa: CASSRESYEQYF
CDR3nt: TGTGCCAGCAGTCGTGAGAGCTACGAGCAGTACTTC

v_gene: TRBV28
abundance: -
d_gene: -
j_gene: TRBJ2-5
CDR3aa: CASSLFGPQETQYF
CDR3nt: TGTGCCAGCAGTTTATTCGGTCCCCAAGAGACCCAGTACTTC

v_gene: TRBV5-1
abundance: -
d_gene: TRBD1
j_gene: TRBJ2-7
CDR3aa: CASSSTGVSYEQYF
CDR3nt: TGCGCCAGCAGCTCAACAGGGGTCTCCTACGAGCAGTACTTC

v_gene: TRBV12-5
abundance: -
d_gene: -
j_gene: TRBJ2-3
CDR3aa: CASGPTGLGTDTQYF
CDR3nt: TGTGCTAGTGGCCCGACAGGCCTAGGGACAGATACGCAGTATTTT

v_gene: TRBV2
abundance: -
d_gene: TRBD1
j_gene: TRBJ1-2
CDR3aa: CASSGSGQGNPFFNYGYTF
CDR3nt: TGTGCCAGCAGTGGGTCGGGACAGGGGAACCCTTTTTTTAACTATGGCTACACCTTC

v_gene: TRBV11-2
abundance: -
d_gene: -
j_gene: TRBJ1-1
CDR3aa: CASSPRMETEAFF
CDR3nt: TGTGCCAGCAGCCCCAGGATGGAAACTGAAGCTTTCTTT

v_gene: TRBV19
abundance: -
d_gene: -
j_gene: TRBJ1-5
CDR3aa: CASSIVEEGDQPQHF
CDR3nt: TGTGCCAGTAGTATAGTTGAGGAGGGAGATCAGCCCCAGCATTTT

v_gene: TRBV28
abundance: -
d_gene: -
j_gene: TRBJ1-5
CDR3aa: CASSLLGGGQPQHF
CDR3nt: TGTGCCAGCAGTTTATTGGGGGGAGGTCAGCCCCAGCATTTT

v_gene: TRBV6-5
abundance: few
d_gene: TRBD1
j_gene: TRBJ2-2
CDR3aa: CASSTNRGTTGELFF
CDR3nt: TGTGCCAGCAGTACAAACAGGGGCACGACCGGGGAGCTGTTTTTT

v_gene: TRBV5-7
abundance: -
d_gene: TRBD1
j_gene: TRBJ2-7
CDR3aa: CASSLEGQEIPPYEQYF
CDR3nt: TGTGCCAGCAGCTTGGAGGGACAGGAGATCCCCCCCTACGAGCAGTACTTC

v_gene: TRBV2
abundance: -
d_gene: -
j_gene: TRBJ1-2
CDR3aa: CASSLDINYGYTF
CDR3nt: TGTGCCAGCAGCCTCGACATAAACTATGGCTACACCTTC

v_gene: TRBV5-6
abundance: -
d_gene: -
j_gene: TRBJ1-2
CDR3aa: CASSLGQGPPRGYTF
CDR3nt: TGTGCCAGCAGCTTGGGACAAGGCCCTCCAAGAGGCTACACCTTC

v_gene: TRBV6-5
abundance: -
d_gene: TRBD1
j_gene: TRBJ1-2
CDR3aa: CASSNQIGQGNGYTF
CDR3nt: TGTGCCAGCAGTAATCAAATTGGACAGGGGAACGGCTACACCTTC

v_gene: TRBV7-3
abundance: -
d_gene: -
j_gene: TRBJ1-1
CDR3aa: CASSHSGGGSSEAFF
CDR3nt: TGTGCCAGCAGCCACAGCGGTGGAGGGAGCTCTGAAGCTTTCTTT

v_gene: TRBV18
abundance: few
d_gene: -
j_gene: TRBJ1-1
CDR3aa: CASSPQGEAFF
CDR3nt: TGTGCCAGCTCACCCCAGGGTGAGGCTTTCTTT

v_gene: TRBV2
abundance: -
d_gene: -
j_gene: TRBJ2-1
CDR3aa: CASRTSGLYNEQFF
CDR3nt: TGTGCCAGCAGAACCAGCGGACTATACAATGAGCAGTTCTTC

v_gene: TRBV30
abundance: -
d_gene: TRBD2
j_gene: TRBJ2-1
CDR3aa: CAWNPGLASICVF
CDR3nt: TGTGCCTGGAACCCGGGACTAGCGTCTATTTGTGTCTTC

v_gene: TRBV7-9
abundance: -
d_gene: TRBD1
j_gene: TRBJ2-3
CDR3aa: CASSLGDRVADTQYF
CDR3nt: TGTGCCAGCAGCTTAGGGGACAGGGTGGCAGATACGCAGTATTTT

v_gene: TRBV5-4
abundance: -
d_gene: TRBD1
j_gene: TRBJ1-2
CDR3aa: CASSTPGQGIEGYTF
CDR3nt: TGTGCCAGCAGCACCCCGGGACAGGGGATCGAAGGCTACACCTTC

v_gene: TRBV5-5
abundance: -
d_gene: -
j_gene: TRBJ2-3
CDR3aa: CASSLTETGRGDTQYF
CDR3nt: TGTGCCAGCAGCTTAACTGAGACAGGTCGTGGAGATACGCAGTATTTT

v_gene: TRBV7-3
abundance: -
d_gene: -
j_gene: TRBJ2-3
CDR3aa: CASSPRGGWTDTQYF
CDR3nt: TGTGCCAGCAGCCCAAGGGGGGGTTGGACAGATACGCAGTATTTT

v_gene: TRBV2
abundance: -
d_gene: TRBD1
j_gene: TRBJ1-1
CDR3aa: CASTRGQFANTEAFF
CDR3nt: TGTGCCAGCACCAGGGGGCAGTTCGCGAACACTGAAGCTTTCTTT

v_gene: TRBV7-9
abundance: once
d_gene: -
j_gene: TRBJ1-2
CDR3aa: CSSSLGGDTF
CDR3nt: TGTTCCAGCAGCTTAGGGGGGGACACCTTC

v_gene: TRBV7-9
abundance: -
d_gene: -
j_gene: TRBJ1-6
CDR3aa: CSSSPQGHVPISPLHF
CDR3nt: TGTTCCAGCAGCCCCCAGGGCCATGTTCCAATTTCACCCCTCCACTTT

v_gene: TRBV30
abundance: -
d_gene: TRBD1
j_gene: TRBJ1-3
CDR3aa: CAWRAGQGPIYF
CDR3nt: TGTGCCTGGAGGGCCGGACAGGGTCCCATATATTTT

v_gene: TRBV7-9
abundance: -
d_gene: TRBD1
j_gene: TRBJ1-4
CDR3aa: CASSFAGTGGELFF
CDR3nt: TGTGCCAGCAGCTTCGCCGGGACAGGGGGGGAACTGTTTTTT

v_gene: TRBV5-1
abundance: once
d_gene: -
j_gene: TRBJ2-3
CDR3aa: CASSLWSTSNTDTQYF
CDR3nt: TGCGCCAGCAGCTTGTGGTCGACTAGTAACACAGATACGCAGTATTTT

v_gene: TRBV15
abundance: -
d_gene: -
j_gene: TRBJ2-1
CDR3aa: CAIGVGPGNEQFF
CDR3nt: TGTGCCATCGGAGTGGGGCCGGGCAATGAGCAGTTCTTC

v_gene: TRBV7-8
abundance: -
d_gene: -
j_gene: TRBJ1-4
CDR3aa: CASSPTGGAWEKLFF
CDR3nt: TGTGCCAGCAGCCCCACTGGGGGGGCTTGGGAAAAACTGTTTTTT

v_gene: TRBV5-1
abundance: -
d_gene: TRBD1
j_gene: TRBJ1-2
CDR3aa: CASSTDRGHGYTF
CDR3nt: TGCGCCAGCAGCACGGACAGGGGGCATGGCTACACCTTC

v_gene: TRBV6-6
abundance: -
d_gene: -
j_gene: TRBJ2-7
CDR3aa: CASTPRGQAKEQYF
CDR3nt: TGTGCCAGCACCCCCCGTGGGCAGGCTAAGGAGCAGTACTTC

v_gene: TRBV4-1
abundance: few
d_gene: -
j_gene: TRBJ2-6
CDR3aa: CASSQDWAPGSGANVLTF
CDR3nt: TGCGCCAGCAGCCAAGATTGGGCGCCGGGGTCTGGGGCCAACGTCCTGACTTTC

v_gene: TRBV2
abundance: once
d_gene: TRBD1
j_gene: TRBJ1-5
CDR3aa: CASSGGTGGRDQPQHF
CDR3nt: TGTGCCAGCAGTGGGGGGACAGGCGGGAGGGATCAGCCCCAGCATTTT

v_gene: TRBV4-2
abundance: -
d_gene: TRBD1
j_gene: TRBJ1-4
CDR3aa: CASSQAPIQGVGEKLFF
CDR3nt: TGTGCCAGCAGCCAAGCCCCGATACAGGGGGTGGGTGAAAAACTGTTTTTT

v_gene: TRBV7-9
abundance: -
d_gene: -
j_gene: TRBJ1-5
CDR3aa: CSSSSMDTNQPQHF
CDR3nt: TGTTCCAGCAGCTCCATGGACACTAATCAGCCCCAGCATTTT

v_gene: TRBV5-1
abundance: -
d_gene: TRBD2
j_gene: TRBJ2-2
CDR3aa: CASSLAGGRTGELFF
CDR3nt: TGCGCCAGCAGTCTGGCGGGGGGGCGGACCGGGGAGCTGTTTTTT

v_gene: TRBV7-2
abundance: -
d_gene: TRBD1
j_gene: TRBJ1-2
CDR3aa: CASKTGGWGSIDGYTF
CDR3nt: TGTGCCAGCAAGACAGGGGGCTGGGGATCTATCGATGGCTACACCTTC

v_gene: TRBV11-2
abundance: -
d_gene: TRBD1
j_gene: TRBJ1-2
CDR3aa: CASSLVADRGSIGYGYTF
CDR3nt: TGTGCCAGCAGCTTAGTCGCGGACAGGGGGAGTATAGGGTATGGCTACACCTTC

v_gene: TRBV10-3
abundance: few
d_gene: -
j_gene: TRBJ1-5
CDR3aa: CAIAAQGGNQPQHF
CDR3nt: TGTGCCATCGCTGCCCAGGGTGGCAATCAGCCCCAGCATTTT

v_gene: TRBV27
abundance: -
d_gene: -
j_gene: TRBJ2-7
CDR3aa: CASMQGVKGEQYF
CDR3nt: TGTGCCAGCATGCAAGGGGTAAAGGGGGAGCAGTACTTC

v_gene: TRBV18
abundance: -
d_gene: -
j_gene: TRBJ1-1
CDR3aa: CASSSQRENTEAFF
CDR3nt: TGTGCCAGCTCCTCTCAGCGGGAGAACACTGAAGCTTTCTTT